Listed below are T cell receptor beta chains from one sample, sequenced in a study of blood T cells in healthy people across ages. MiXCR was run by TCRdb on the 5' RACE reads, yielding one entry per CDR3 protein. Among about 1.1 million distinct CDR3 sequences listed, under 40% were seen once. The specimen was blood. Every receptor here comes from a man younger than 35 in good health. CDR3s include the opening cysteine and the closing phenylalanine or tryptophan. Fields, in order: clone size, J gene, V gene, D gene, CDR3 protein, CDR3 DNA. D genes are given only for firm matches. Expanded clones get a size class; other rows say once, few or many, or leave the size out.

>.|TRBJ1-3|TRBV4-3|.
CASSQERDDTIYF
TGCGCCAGCAGCCAAGAACGGGACGACACCATATATTTT
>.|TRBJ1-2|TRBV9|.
CANSVAGLEGGLYTF
TGTGCCAACAGCGTAGCTGGGTTGGAGGGGGGACTTTACACCTTC
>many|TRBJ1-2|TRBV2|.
CASSRDGTNYGYTF
TGTGCCAGCAGTCGGGACGGAACTAACTATGGCTACACCTTC
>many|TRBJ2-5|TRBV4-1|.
CASSQLLGGETQYF
TGCGCCAGCAGCCAATTGCTTGGCGGAGAGACCCAGTACTTC
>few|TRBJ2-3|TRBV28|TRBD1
CASIQGTGGADTQYF
TGTGCCAGCATCCAAGGGACAGGGGGTGCAGATACGCAGTATTTT
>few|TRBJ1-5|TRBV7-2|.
CASSLDRLSNQPQHF
TGTGCCAGCAGCTTAGATCGCCTTAGCAATCAGCCCCAGCATTTT
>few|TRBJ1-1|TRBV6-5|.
CASSYFGRTEAFF
TGTGCCAGCAGTTACTTCGGGAGAACTGAAGCTTTCTTT
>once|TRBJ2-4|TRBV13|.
CANSSGKNIQYF
TGTGCCAACAGCTCTGGAAAAAACATTCAGTACTTC
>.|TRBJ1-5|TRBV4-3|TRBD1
CASSRSSGGEGNQPQHF
TGCGCCAGCAGCCGCTCTTCAGGGGGGGAGGGCAATCAGCCCCAGCATTTT
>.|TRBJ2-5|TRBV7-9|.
CASSFSWGTETQYF
TGTGCCAGCAGCTTTAGCTGGGGTACAGAGACCCAGTACTTC
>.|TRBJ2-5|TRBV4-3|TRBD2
CASSQDVRGDGAQYF
TGCGCCAGCAGCCAAGATGTTCGGGGGGATGGGGCCCAGTACTTC